This TCR beta chain derives from a study of T-cell reconstitution after alpha-beta-depleted transplantation in children (TCRdb year 2016). Background for the entire study: The study quantitatively tracked T-cell immune reconstitution after TCRalphabeta/CD19-depleted allogeneic hematopoietic cell transplantation in children using TCR repertoire profiling. What the study reported, not specific to this receptor: The apparently early alphabetaT-cell count recovery about two months after transplant was reportedly dependent on only several hundred rapidly expanded clones derived from non-depleted graft cells. In some patients, the high TCRbeta diversity seen at day 60 was put down to recipient T cells and intrathymic progenitors that had survived conditioning. Over the following months the frequencies of hyperexpanded clones went down, and after one year T-cell counts and TCRbeta diversity were mostly credited to newly produced T cells.

This clonotype was picked up a small number of times. Its antigen is unknown. Base-call qualities are not available, and no considerably larger clone is one nucleotide away. Library preparation was by PCR. Sequencing used an Illumina HiSeq 2500. TCR library preparation used molecular barcoding, with unique molecular identifiers applied to normalize quantification of the TCRbeta repertoire. Through fastp at Q25 and MiXCR, TCRdb rebuilt clones from the public reads, retaining in-frame beta chains. A single entry per CDR3 protein holds the most common genes and DNA from its merged rows. In this sample the table shows about a million distinct CDR3 sequences, roughly 31% of which occur a single time. Of the sample, over 25% falls within the top ten clones. A distance of 23 bases separates the germline ends of V and J, which lose 5 bases and 3 bases respectively. Looking up the germline V gene yields CDR1 SGHAT and CDR2 FQNNGV. From the cysteine through the phenylalanine, the CDR3 covers 18 amino acids. The kept DNA is CDR3 alone, 54 bases in frame from the first base.

The treatment or condition label, read with the paper, signifies: allogeneic hematopoietic cell transplantation with graft depleted of TCRalphabeta T cells and CD19 B cells. TCRalphabeta/CD19-depleted allogeneic hematopoietic cell grafts were given to the transplant recipients, all of whom were children. This TCR derives from a boy under two years old who had a stem cell transplant for SCID, so the T cells may come from the graft donor. This specimen was PBMCs, mostly from graft donor cells, taken 360 days after TCRalphabeta/CD19-depleted stem cell transplant. This sequence uses TRBV11-2 and TRBJ2-1; possibly the D gene is TRBD2, per 5 matching bases. The sequence in DNA is TGTGCCAGCAGCGCCAATCACCTCACCCCGGACTTCTACAATGAGCAGTTCTTC. This codes for CASSANHLTPDFYNEQFF.